The 18 T cell receptor beta chains below all came from one sample that was sequenced in a study of CD8+ T cells in alopecia areata. cDNA reverse transcribed from extracted RNA served as the sequencing template. TCRdb keeps only in-frame clones here, not all; method: immunoSEQ multiplex PCR. The sample comprises 95,000 to 100,000 clones, 50% to 75% of which are singletons, and roughly 16% rests with the top ten. Treatment here: oral pan-JAK inhibitor, 5-10 mg twice daily. Sample: CD8+ T cells sorted from blood, taken at week 4, from a patient treated with tofacitinib. The receptor set was obtained from a human donor with alopecia areata.

The chain employs TRBV9 and TRBJ1-1; D is possibly TRBD1 (5 bases). The CDR3 length is 14 residues. Germline V lookup: CDR1 SGDLS, CDR2 YYNGEE. Trimming removed 3 bases from V and 2 bases from J, with 11 bases in between. This CDR3 is CASSAGRANTEAFF. DNA of the CDR3: TGTGCCAGCAGCGCGGGACGGGCAAACACTGAAGCTTTCTTT.

This chain uses TRBV5-6 with TRBJ1-2, with 8 nucleotides matching TRBD1. The CDR3 is 17 residues long. The junction had 17 bases not matched to a gene; V was cut back by 3 bases and J by 7 bases. CDR1 and CDR2 (germline): SGHDT, YYEEEE. CDR3 sequence: CASSSRSFSGGVFGYTF. For the CDR3, the DNA is TGTGCCAGCAGCTCGCGCTCATTCTCAGGGGGCGTGTTTGGCTACACCTTC.

The chain links TRBV6-5 to TRBJ1-5; TRBD1 is a possible D gene (5 bases). Trimming shortened V by 3 bases and J by 5 bases, and 8 bases separated the two germline ends. This CDR3 is built from 13 residues. Per the germline V gene, CDR1 is MNHEY and CDR2 is SVGAGI. In nucleotides, the CDR3 is TGTGCCAGCAGTTATCGGGGGGATCAGCCCCAGCATTTT. Translation: CASSYRGDQPQHF.

Note on this clone: Additional DNA sequences in this sample encode the identical CDR3. The rearrangement joins TRBV29-1 to TRBJ2-7; D unclear. With 1 base removed from V and 4 bases from J, the gap between germline ends came to 5 bases. CDR3 size: 11 residues. Germline lookup yields CDR1 SQVTM and CDR2 ANQGSEA. The CDR3 sequence: CSVEVRYEQYF. The CDR3 region has the DNA TGCAGCGTTGAAGTGCGTTACGAGCAGTACTTC.

The rearrangement joins TRBV5-1 to TRBJ1-1; D call uncertain. Germline loops: CDR1 SGHRS, CDR2 YFSETQ. Trimming pared 0 bases from V and 2 bases from J, leaving 20 bases between. The CDR3 sequence is 18 residues long. In nucleotides, the CDR3 is TGCGCCAGCAGCTTGGGTACGACCGGTGGACTTGATAACACTGAAGCTTTCTTT. Protein sequence: CASSLGTTGGLDNTEAFF.

The chain carries TRBV19 and TRBJ1-1; D is uncertain. The CDR3 spans 14 residues. V was clipped by 2 bases and J by 3 bases, with 10 bases between them. The germline V gene has CDR1 LNHDA and CDR2 SQIVND (reference sequence). CDR3 sequence (DNA): TGTGCCAGTAGTATACAAGGGTATCACACTGAAGCTTTCTTT. Residues: CASSIQGYHTEAFF.

The chain uses TRBV4-1 and TRBJ2-7, with 8 bases matching TRBD2. V lost 4 bases and J lost 2; bases outside the gene matches: 7. This CDR3 region has 15 residues. From germline, CDR1 is MGHRA and CDR2 YSYEKL. In nucleotides, the CDR3 is TGCGCCAGCAGCCCCCGGGAGGGAAGCACCTACGAGCAGTACTTC. Protein product: CASSPREGSTYEQYF.

This sequence joins TRBV4-3 and TRBJ2-2, with 11 bases aligning to TRBD2. Looked up from germline, CDR1 is LGHNA and CDR2 is YSLEER. This CDR3 is 16 amino acids long. Unmatched junction bases numbered 3, after V lost 5 bases and J lost 1 base. CDR3 sequence: CASSYGLAGNTGELFF. The CDR3 DNA reads TGCGCCAGCAGCTACGGACTAGCGGGGAACACCGGGGAGCTGTTTTTT.

The table lists this clone with many counts. The chain joins TRBV11-2 to TRBJ2-5, with 8 bases that match TRBD2. Unmatched junction bases numbered 9, after V lost 5 bases and J lost 1 base. Germline CDR1 SGHAT, CDR2 FQNNGV. The CDR3 covers 16 residues. CDR3 bases: TGTGCCAGCAGCCCAACTTTTAGCGGGGTCCAAGAGACCCAGTACTTC. Translation gives CASSPTFSGVQETQYF.

With regard to this clone: Other DNA sequences in this specimen translate into the identical CDR3. V gene TRBV9 combines with J gene TRBJ2-1; D is perhaps TRBD2 (5 bases). The CDR3 consists of 15 residues. The germline V gene encodes CDR1 SGDLS and CDR2 YYNGEE. The ends were cut back, 3 bases at V and 0 bases at J, with 10 bases in the middle. The chain's CDR3 is CASSASGSSYNEQFF. Here the CDR3 DNA reads TGTGCCAGCAGCGCTTCTGGGAGCTCCTACAATGAGCAGTTCTTC. The full variable domain, completed using reference TRBV9 and TRBJ2-1, is DSGVTQTPKHLITATGQRVTLRCSPRSGDLSVYWYQQSLDQGLQFLIQYYNGEERAKGNILERFSAQQFPDLHSELNLSSLELGDSALYFCASSASGSSYNEQFFGPGTRLTVL.

The J gene is TRBJ2-5, the V gene TRBV4-1; 12 positions agree with TRBD2. CDR1 is MGHRA and CDR2 is YSYEKL in the germline V gene. The CDR3 length is 17 residues. Trimming removed 2 bases from V and 3 bases from J; junction bases left unmatched: 7. CDR3 sequence: CASSQRTSGRPEETQYF. The CDR3 DNA is TGCGCCAGCAGCCAACGTACTAGCGGGAGGCCGGAAGAGACCCAGTACTTC.

The chain recombines TRBV5-4 with TRBJ2-7, with TRBD2 matching over 12 bases. The V gene end was trimmed by 4 bases and the J gene end by 4 bases; junction bases not matched to a gene: 15. CDR3 length: 18 amino acids. Germline loops: CDR1 SGHNT, CDR2 YYREEE (reference sequence). The CDR3 DNA reads as TGTGCCAGCAGCACGGGTCAGGGACTAGCGGGTGGGAGTTACGAGCAGTACTTC. This translates into CASSTGQGLAGGSYEQYF.

This chain links TRBV7-9 with TRBJ1-2; possible D gene TRBD1, 6 bases. The V gene's germline CDR1 is SEHNR and CDR2 FQNEAQ (reference sequence). Trimming removed 5 bases at V and 2 bases at J, with 15 bases between. The CDR3 extends over 15 amino acids. CDR3 region: CASSPHRAGNYGYTF. The CDR3 bases are TGTGCCAGCAGCCCCCACAGGGCCGGGAACTATGGCTACACCTTC.

The chain joins TRBV9 to TRBJ2-5; weak D call: TRBD2 (5 bases). The CDR3 loop spans 15 amino acids. Germline assignment: CDR1 SGDLS and CDR2 YYNGEE. V dropped 3 bases and J dropped 1 base, with 13 bases sitting between them. CDR3 coding DNA: TGTGCCAGCAGCGGAGGGCCCTATGGCCAAGAGACCCAGTACTTC. As protein: CASSGGPYGQETQYF.

This clone was detected once. The V call is TRBV7-9, the J call TRBJ2-7; D gene unclear. This CDR3 contains 13 residues. Germline V lookup: CDR1 SEHNR, CDR2 FQNEAQ (reference sequence). V was cut by 5 bases and J by 0 bases, with 8 bases left in between. The CDR3 region is CASSPLSSYEQYF. The CDR3 DNA reads as TGTGCCAGCAGCCCCCTTAGCTCCTACGAGCAGTACTTC.

This rearrangement joins TRBV25-1 to TRBJ2-5; 11 bases map to TRBD1. The CDR3 consists of 14 residues. Germline V gene lookup returns CDR1 MGHDK and CDR2 SYGVNS. V shed 4 bases, J shed 4 bases, and the junction held 2 bases outside the gene matches. DNA of the CDR3: TGTGCCAGCAGTGGGACAGGGGGCGGAGAGACCCAGTACTTC. The encoded protein is CASSGTGGGETQYF.

This clone was seen only a few times. Other nucleotide sequences in the sample specify the same CDR3. The chain couples TRBV19 to TRBJ2-1; D is perhaps TRBD2 (5 bases). V was shortened by 3 bases and J by 0 bases, with 6 bases between the two germline ends. The germline CDR1 and CDR2 sequences are LNHDA and SQIVND (reference sequence). This CDR3 has 14 residues. CDR3: CASSIGSSYNEQFF. CDR3 bases: TGTGCCAGTAGTATTGGGAGCTCCTACAATGAGCAGTTCTTC.

This chain joins TRBV4-3 and TRBJ1-2; D gene uncertain. CDR1 LGHNA and CDR2 YSLEER come from the germline V gene. V lost 4 bases, J lost 8 bases, and 8 bases lay in between. The CDR3 extends over 11 amino acids. The CDR3 nucleotides are TGCGCCAGCAGCCTCGGTGAAGGCTACACCTTC. The encoded protein is CASSLGEGYTF.